These T cell receptor beta chains were read from a single sample in a study of T cell repertoires in cytomegalovirus infection. No antigens are known for them. TCRdb passed the reads through MiXCR, listing each CDR3 protein once. In the table there are 90,000 to 110,000 distinct CDR3 sequences, around 28% of which are singletons. The sequences come from CD8+ T cells from cultured PBMCs, collected from culture after CMV antigen stimulation. All receptors derive from a human donor in good health (CMV status not recorded). Some clones in this sample may be carry-over from other donors' samples. Both conserved end residues are part of each CDR3. A D gene is named only where the DNA matches it firmly. Not every row has a clone size; where given, it reads once, few, many or a size class.

v_call,j_call,d_call,clone_size,cdr3_nt,cdr3_aa
TRBV15,TRBJ2-5,-,-,TGTGCCACCAGCAGAGACCTACGTAGGACAGCCCAAGAGACCCAGTACTTC,CATSRDLRRTAQETQYF
TRBV2,TRBJ2-4,TRBD2,-,TGTGCCAGCAGTGATAGGCCAGCGGGGGGATCAGCCAAAAACATTCAGTACTTC,CASSDRPAGGSAKNIQYF
TRBV6-2/TRBV6-3,TRBJ2-7,-,-,TGTGCCAGCAGTGAGGGCCGTCTTAGCTCCTACGAGCAGTACTTC,CASSEGRLSSYEQYF
TRBV28,TRBJ2-1,TRBD2,-,TGTGCCAGCAGTTTCGAATGGCGGGGGGTGCCCAATGAGCAGTTCTTC,CASSFEWRGVPNEQFF
TRBV9,TRBJ2-7,-,once,TGTGCCAGCAGCGTAGATGCGGGGTCCTCCTACGAGCAGTACTTC,CASSVDAGSSYEQYF
TRBV4-2,TRBJ1-1,-,-,TGTGCCAGCAGCCAAGAAGCAGACATGAACACTGAAGCTTTCTTT,CASSQEADMNTEAFF
TRBV27,TRBJ2-3,TRBD1,-,TGTGCCACGTCGACAGGGCGGACAGATACGCAGTATTTT,CATSTGRTDTQYF
TRBV4-1,TRBJ2-1,-,-,TGCGCCAGCAGCCATCCCGGGACTTCAGATGAGCAGTTCTTC,CASSHPGTSDEQFF
TRBV7-6,TRBJ1-2,TRBD1,many,TGTGCCAGCAGCTTAGGGACAGGGGATTCTGGCTACACCTTC,CASSLGTGDSGYTF
TRBV19,TRBJ2-7,TRBD1,few,TGTGCCAGTAGCTTCCGGGACAGTCCCTACGAGCAGTACTTC,CASSFRDSPYEQYF
TRBV7-6,TRBJ1-6,-,few,TGTGCCAGCAGCCCGGCGGTGGGAGGGGCGAATGGATCACCCCTCCACTTT,CASSPAVGGANGSPLHF
TRBV7-9,TRBJ2-5,-,few,TGTGCCAGCAGCTTAGGAGCTCAGCTATACCAAGAGACCCAGTACTTC,CASSLGAQLYQETQYF
TRBV20-1,TRBJ2-7,-,once,TGCAGTGCTAATAATCCAGGGACGGCCTACGAGCAGTACTTC,CSANNPGTAYEQYF
TRBV19,TRBJ2-3,-,few,TGTGCCAGTACCTCCCTGTCGGGCGGCACAGATACGCAGTATTTT,CASTSLSGGTDTQYF
TRBV20-1,TRBJ2-1,-,-,TGCAGTTCCTTGAGGGGCACCACCTACAATGAGCAGTTCTTC,CSSLRGTTYNEQFF
TRBV7-6,TRBJ2-1,-,many,TGTGCCAGCAGCCCCGCGGTCGGGGTGGGAAATGAGCAGTTCTTC,CASSPAVGVGNEQFF
TRBV4-1,TRBJ1-1,-,few,TGCGCCAGCAGCTTCGACCCCCCGGGGGGCACTGAAGCTTTCTTT,CASSFDPPGGTEAFF
TRBV4-1,TRBJ2-1,-,few,TGCGCCAGCAGCCAAGCAGTGGGGGCTAGCAATGAGCAGTTCTTC,CASSQAVGASNEQFF
TRBV4-1,TRBJ2-7,TRBD1,-,TGCGCCAGCAGCCCGCTTGCCGGGACAGGGGGCGCGATGTGGTACGAGCAGTACTTC,CASSPLAGTGGAMWYEQYF
TRBV19,TRBJ1-2,-,few,TGTGCCAGTAGTTCACCGGGGGCCGCGCATGGCTACACCTTC,CASSSPGAAHGYTF
TRBV7-8,TRBJ2-3,-,many,TGTGCCAGCAGCATCGGACGGATGCGAAGGGAGAAGGGCACAGATACGCAGTATTTT,CASSIGRMRREKGTDTQYF
TRBV19,TRBJ2-1,-,-,TGTGCCAGTAGTGCCCGGGGCTCCTACAATGAGCAGTTCTTC,CASSARGSYNEQFF
TRBV28,TRBJ1-1,TRBD1,-,TGTGCCAGCAGTTCCCCCCGGGACAGGGCTACTGAAGCTTTCTTT,CASSSPRDRATEAFF
TRBV6-8,TRBJ1-6,TRBD1,-,TGTGCCAGCAGTCAAAACAGGGGCTCCTATAATTCACCCCTCCACTTT,CASSQNRGSYNSPLHF
TRBV29-1,TRBJ1-2,-,-,TGCAGCGTTGCAGACGAGTATCGCTATGGCTACACCTTC,CSVADEYRYGYTF
TRBV4-1,TRBJ1-1,TRBD1,-,TGCGCCAGCAGCCAACTACCTGGGACAGGCAGTACTGAAGCTTTCTTT,CASSQLPGTGSTEAFF
TRBV27,TRBJ1-6,TRBD1,-,TGTGCCAGCAGTTCTACCGGGACAGGGGGATCACCCCTCCACTTT,CASSSTGTGGSPLHF
TRBV28,TRBJ1-6,-,many,TGTGCCAGCAGTCTGCGCGCGGCGACTAATTCACCCCTCCACTTT,CASSLRAATNSPLHF
TRBV7-2,TRBJ1-1,TRBD1,-,TGTGCCAGCAGCTTACTCGGGACAGGGTCTTTTGGGGTGGACACTGAAGCTTTCTTT,CASSLLGTGSFGVDTEAFF
TRBV7-9,TRBJ1-1,-,-,TGTGCCAGCAGTTCCGCCGGGGGGACTGAAGCTTTCTTT,CASSSAGGTEAFF
TRBV12-3/TRBV12-4,TRBJ1-1,-,-,TGTGCCAGCACTTTAGGGGTATTTATGAACACTGAAGCTTTCTTT,CASTLGVFMNTEAFF
TRBV7-6,TRBJ2-7,-,few,TGTGCCAGCAGTTCTACTTTCTCCTACGAGCAGTACTTC,CASSSTFSYEQYF
TRBV7-9,TRBJ1-5,-,many,TGTGCCAGCAGCTCCAGAGTGGATCAGCCCCAGCATTTT,CASSSRVDQPQHF
TRBV4-1,TRBJ1-6,-,few,TGCGCCAGCAGCCAAGAATCCGACCTAAATTCACCCCTCCACTTT,CASSQESDLNSPLHF
TRBV5-4,TRBJ1-1,-,-,TGTGCCAGCAGCTTGTCGGGCCGAACAGGGTACACTGAAGCTTTCTTT,CASSLSGRTGYTEAFF
TRBV12-3/TRBV12-4,TRBJ1-2,-,-,TGTGCCATCGCGACAGGCGCTAACTATGGCTACACCTTC,CAIATGANYGYTF
TRBV7-9,TRBJ2-3,-,few,TGTGCCAGCAGCTCCTTATCCACAGATACGCAGTATTTT,CASSSLSTDTQYF